These T cell receptor beta chains were read from a single sample in a study of T-cell memory formation after mild COVID-19. TCRdb redid the calling of the 5' RACE reads with MiXCR, one entry per CDR3 protein. Seen here are about 320,000 distinct CDR3 sequences, roughly an eighth observed once, and the top ten hold around 23%. The sequenced sample was PBMCs or a T cell subset sorted from them (not recorded which). These receptors were collected from a young man who had mild COVID-19 (a few samples of this study predate the infection). Cell type and time point are not known. The CDR3 runs from the conserved cysteine through the conserved F or W. Fields, in order: D gene, J gene, V gene, clone size, CDR3 DNA, CDR3 protein. A D gene is named only where the DNA matches it firmly. Clone size appears in some rows only: once, few, many, or a class for an expanded clone.

D: -
J: TRBJ2-3
V: TRBV5-1
size: few
DNA: TGCGCCAGCAACGAGGGGACAGATACGCAGTATTTT
CDR3: CASNEGTDTQYF

D: TRBD1
J: TRBJ1-2
V: TRBV5-1
size: few
DNA: TGCGCCAGCAGCTTGGCCGGGGACAGTTCTAACTATGGCTACACCTTC
CDR3: CASSLAGDSSNYGYTF

D: -
J: TRBJ1-4
V: TRBV7-9
size: few
DNA: TGTGCCAGCAGCCGAGCAGCCAGGAATGAAAAACTGTTTTTT
CDR3: CASSRAARNEKLFF

D: TRBD1
J: TRBJ2-7
V: TRBV29-1
size: -
DNA: TGCAGCGTTGGGGACAGTACTTACGAGCAGTACTTC
CDR3: CSVGDSTYEQYF

D: -
J: TRBJ2-1
V: TRBV9
size: many
DNA: TGTGCCAGCAGCGTAGGAGGTGGATCGGAGCAGTTCTTC
CDR3: CASSVGGGSEQFF

D: -
J: TRBJ1-1
V: TRBV2
size: few
DNA: TGTGCCAGCAGGACAGAGAGGGGCACTGAAGCTTTCTTT
CDR3: CASRTERGTEAFF

D: -
J: TRBJ1-2
V: TRBV9
size: -
DNA: TGTGCCAGCAGCGTATTGTCCGGGGGCTATGGCTACACCTTC
CDR3: CASSVLSGGYGYTF

D: -
J: TRBJ1-1
V: TRBV12-3/TRBV12-4
size: few
DNA: TGTGCCAGCAGTTTAGTTCGCAGGGGACGACCAATGAACACTGAAGCTTTCTTT
CDR3: CASSLVRRGRPMNTEAFF

D: TRBD2
J: TRBJ2-3
V: TRBV7-2
size: few
DNA: TGTGCCAGCAGCCCATTCGGACTAGCGGGGGATACGCAGTATTTT
CDR3: CASSPFGLAGDTQYF

D: -
J: TRBJ1-5
V: TRBV7-8
size: few
DNA: TGTGCCAGCAGCTTAGCGGCTTTATGGGATTGGGGTCCCCAGCATTTT
CDR3: CASSLAALWDWGPQHF

D: -
J: TRBJ2-7
V: TRBV20-1
size: -
DNA: TGCAGTGCTAGAGGGGCCAGTTCCTACGAGCAGTACTTC
CDR3: CSARGASSYEQYF

D: TRBD1
J: TRBJ1-1
V: TRBV6-5
size: -
DNA: TGTGCCAGCAGTTACCCAGGCAGGGGGAGAACTGAAGCTTTCTTT
CDR3: CASSYPGRGRTEAFF

D: -
J: TRBJ1-2
V: TRBV7-9
size: few
DNA: TGTGCCAGCAGAGACAGCTATGGCTACACCTTC
CDR3: CASRDSYGYTF

D: -
J: TRBJ2-2
V: TRBV12-3/TRBV12-4
size: many
DNA: TGTGCCAGCAGTCGGGGGACCGGGGAGCTGTTTTTT
CDR3: CASSRGTGELFF

D: TRBD1
J: TRBJ1-2
V: TRBV5-1
size: many
DNA: TGCGCCAGCGGGTCCGGGACAGGGAACTATGGCTACACCTTC
CDR3: CASGSGTGNYGYTF

D: TRBD2
J: TRBJ2-5
V: TRBV27
size: few
DNA: TGTGCCAGCAGTTTCGTTTGGGGGGGGGAGACCCAGTACTTC
CDR3: CASSFVWGGETQYF

D: -
J: TRBJ2-3
V: TRBV10-3
size: -
DNA: TGTGCCATCAGTGGACAAGGCCTCACAGATACGCAGTATTTT
CDR3: CAISGQGLTDTQYF

D: TRBD2
J: TRBJ2-5
V: TRBV4-2
size: once
DNA: TGTGCCAGCAGCCGACAGGGACTAGCGGGGGGCCAACAAGAGACCCAGTACTTC
CDR3: CASSRQGLAGGQQETQYF

D: -
J: TRBJ1-2
V: TRBV7-2
size: few
DNA: TGTGCCAGCACCTTGGGGTATGGCTACACCTTC
CDR3: CASTLGYGYTF

D: -
J: TRBJ1-1
V: TRBV7-8
size: -
DNA: TGTGCCAGCAGCTTAGCCAGGGGCCGGATGGAAGCTTTCTTT
CDR3: CASSLARGRMEAFF

D: -
J: TRBJ2-5
V: TRBV6-5
size: many
DNA: TGTGCCAGCAGTTACTCGGACAGACAAGAGACCCAGTACTTC
CDR3: CASSYSDRQETQYF

D: -
J: TRBJ2-7
V: TRBV25-1
size: many
DNA: TGTGCCAGCAGTGAACAGGGGCCACAGCAGTACTTC
CDR3: CASSEQGPQQYF